Shown below are 14 T cell receptor beta chains from a single sample sequenced in a study of cytomegalovirus exposure and HLA in healthy donors. The PCR contained 60 Vbeta and 13 Jbeta primers. Here immunoSEQ multiplex PCR was the method, and the copy in TCRdb shows in-frame clones only, minus some. Here the sample spans 200,000 to 250,000 clones, approximately 68% being singletons. The sequenced material came from PBMCs. All receptors come from a woman aged 30 to 39 in good health and CMV-seronegative.

This clone was seen only a few times. The chain employs TRBV6-1 and TRBJ1-1; possibly TRBD1 for D (5 bases). The CDR3 is 13 amino acids. CDR1 MNHNS and CDR2 SASEGT come from the germline V gene. The V gene lost 8 bases and the J gene lost 2 bases, with 12 bases spanning the gap. DNA for the CDR3: TGTGCCAGCCTAAACGGACAAAACACTGAAGCTTTCTTT. It encodes CASLNGQNTEAFF.

DNA of the CDR3: TGCGCCAGCAGCTTCCTGACAGGGCGCGGTTCACCCCTCCACTTT. This codes for CASSFLTGRGSPLHF. The V call is TRBV5-1, the J call TRBJ1-6, with 7 bases fitting TRBD1. The V gene end was trimmed by 2 bases and the J gene end by 9 bases; junction bases not matched to a gene: 8. Germline loops: CDR1 SGHRS, CDR2 YFSETQ. The CDR3 runs to 15 residues.

In its sample, this clone was seen a few times. A far larger clone lies a single base away; this is likely a read error. The rearrangement joins TRBV5-1 to TRBJ1-1; the D gene is possibly TRBD1 (6 bases). Germline values: CDR1 SGHRS, CDR2 YFSETQ. CDR3 size: 16 residues. The V end lost 4 bases, the J end lost 0 bases, and 16 bases lay between the germline ends. Here the CDR3 reads CASSPVRGGMNTEAFF. The DNA of the CDR3 is TGCGCCAGCAGCCCGGTGAGAGGGGGAATGAACACTGAAGCTTTCTTT.

CDR3 in DNA: TGTGCCAGTAGTAGATTCCTGGGCGACAGCTCTGGAAACACCATATATTTT. Translation: CASSRFLGDSSGNTIYF. The rearrangement uses TRBV19 and TRBJ1-3; D may be TRBD1 (5 bases). This CDR3 region has 17 residues. Trimming pared 4 bases from V and 0 bases from J, leaving 16 bases between. Germline assignment: CDR1 LNHDA and CDR2 SQIVND (reference sequence).

V usage is TRBV11-2 and J usage is TRBJ2-1; tentatively, D is TRBD2 (6 bases). V shed 4 bases and J shed 3 bases, with 16 bases lying between them. The CDR3 contains 16 residues. Germline V lookup: CDR1 SGHAT, CDR2 FQNNGV. In DNA, the CDR3 is TGTGCCAGCAGCTGGGTCCGGGGGACCTACTACAATGAGCAGTTCTTC. This sequence encodes CASSWVRGTYYNEQFF.

This sequence joins TRBV7-9 and TRBJ1-6; D possibly corresponds to TRBD1 (6 bases). V lost 6 bases and J lost 7, with 7 bases in between. This CDR3 comprises 12 residues. Germline assignment: CDR1 SEHNR and CDR2 FQNEAQ (reference sequence). DNA of the CDR3: TGTGCCAGCAGTACAGGGAATTCACCCCTCCACTTT. This codes for CASSTGNSPLHF.

The chain couples TRBV5-4 to TRBJ2-5; 7 nucleotides align to TRBD2. The CDR3 extends over 13 amino acids. Germline CDR1 SGHNT, CDR2 YYREEE (reference sequence). V trimming: 2 bases; J trimming: 8 bases; junction bases outside the gene matches: 6. For the CDR3, the DNA is TGTGCCAGCAGCTTCGCTGGGGAGGGAACCCAGTACTTC. As protein: CASSFAGEGTQYF.

The V gene is TRBV11-3, the J gene TRBJ2-2; D might be TRBD2 (6 bases). CDR3 length equals 12 residues. V was pared by 6 bases and J by 7 bases, with 9 bases between. Germline lookup yields CDR1 SGHNT and CDR2 YENEEA. The CDR3 loop reads CASSRGNGELFF. In nucleotides, the CDR3 is TGTGCCAGCAGTCGGGGGAACGGGGAGCTGTTTTTT.

The chain couples TRBV7-6 to TRBJ2-7, with 10 bases that match TRBD1. Germline-derived CDR1 and CDR2 are SGHVS and FNYEAQ. V was pared by 5 bases and J by 0 bases, with 4 bases of the junction left unmatched. This CDR3 contains 15 residues. CDR3 in DNA: TGTGCCAGCAGCGTGGGACAGGGGAGCTCCTACGAGCAGTACTTC. Its translation is CASSVGQGSSYEQYF. Drawing the rest from reference TRBV7-6 and TRBJ2-7, the complete variable domain is GAGVSQSPRYKVTKRGQDVALRCDPISGHVSLYWYRQALGQGPEFLTYFNYEAQQDKSGLPNDRFSAERPEGSISTLTIQRTEQRDSAMYRCASSVGQGSSYEQYFGPGTRLTVT.

This clone has a handful of counts. This chain links TRBV9 with TRBJ1-1; D call uncertain. CDR3 size: 14 residues. CDR1 and CDR2 from the germline V gene are SGDLS and YYNGEE. Trimming cost V 0 bases and J 2 bases, with 8 bases left between them. The CDR3 DNA reads as TGTGCCAGCAGCGTAGGGGCCTACAACACTGAAGCTTTCTTT. Translated, it gives CASSVGAYNTEAFF.

A single count supports this clone. This chain connects TRBV18 to TRBJ2-3, with D unclear. The V end lost 1 base, the J end lost 1 base, and 6 bases lay between the germline ends. The CDR3 loop spans 14 amino acids. Germline V gene lookup returns CDR1 KGHSH and CDR2 LQKENI. The CDR3 loop is CASSPQRGTDTQYF. The DNA of the CDR3 is TGTGCCAGCTCACCACAGAGAGGCACAGATACGCAGTATTTT.

This chain connects TRBV15 to TRBJ1-5; tentative D call: TRBD1 (6 bases). In germline, CDR1 is LNHNV, CDR2 YYDKDF (reference sequence). Trimming shortened V by 0 bases and J by 3 bases, and 12 bases separated the two germline ends. CDR3 length equals 16 residues. CDR3 sequence: CATSRETRTVNQPQHF. The CDR3 DNA reads as TGTGCCACCAGCAGAGAAACAAGGACAGTCAATCAGCCCCAGCATTTT.

V usage is TRBV5-4 and J usage is TRBJ2-1; D possibly corresponds to TRBD1 (5 bases). From germline, CDR1 is SGHNT and CDR2 YYREEE (reference sequence). The ends were cut back, 4 bases at V and 0 bases at J, with 17 bases in the middle. The length of the CDR3 is 17 residues. DNA for the CDR3: TGTGCCAGCAGCCAGGGATTGGTTAGCAGCTCCTACAATGAGCAGTTCTTC. Its protein is CASSQGLVSSSYNEQFF.

V is TRBV6-5 and J is TRBJ2-3; tentative D call: TRBD2 (7 bases). Trimming took off 6 bases at V and 6 bases at J, with 16 bases between the two ends. The CDR3 sequence is 14 residues long. In germline, CDR1 is MNHEY, CDR2 SVGAGI. The CDR3 protein is CASSWGGAEDTQYF. CDR3 DNA: TGTGCCAGCAGCTGGGGGGGGGCTGAGGATACGCAGTATTTT.